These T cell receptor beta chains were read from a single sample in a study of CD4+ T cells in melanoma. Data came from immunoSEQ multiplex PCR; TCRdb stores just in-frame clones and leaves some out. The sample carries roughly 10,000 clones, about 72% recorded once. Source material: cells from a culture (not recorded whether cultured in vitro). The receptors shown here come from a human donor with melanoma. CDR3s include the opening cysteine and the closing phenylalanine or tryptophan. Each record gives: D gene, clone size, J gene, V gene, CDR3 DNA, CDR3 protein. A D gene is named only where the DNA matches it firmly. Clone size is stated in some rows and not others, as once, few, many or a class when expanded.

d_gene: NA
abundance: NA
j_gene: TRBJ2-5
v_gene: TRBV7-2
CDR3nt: TGTGCAGAGGGGGCCAGCGGGGCCCAAGAGACCCAGTACTTC
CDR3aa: CAEGASGAQETQYF

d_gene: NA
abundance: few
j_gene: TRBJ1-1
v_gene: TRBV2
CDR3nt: TGTGCCAGCAGTCAGGGAAAGAACACTGAAGCTTTCTTT
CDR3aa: CASSQGKNTEAFF

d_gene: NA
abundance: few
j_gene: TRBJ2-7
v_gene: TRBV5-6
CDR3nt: TGTGCCAGCAGCTTACTACGGGTTATCGGGGGGCAGTACTTC
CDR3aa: CASSLLRVIGGQYF

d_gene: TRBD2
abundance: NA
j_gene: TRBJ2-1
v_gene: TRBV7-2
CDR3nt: TGTGCCAGCAGCCGCGGGGGGAGCTCCTACAATGAGCAGTTCTTC
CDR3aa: CASSRGGSSYNEQFF

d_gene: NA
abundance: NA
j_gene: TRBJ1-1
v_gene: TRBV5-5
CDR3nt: TGTGCCAGCAGCTTGGTGGACATTGAAGCTTTCTTT
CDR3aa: CASSLVDIEAFF

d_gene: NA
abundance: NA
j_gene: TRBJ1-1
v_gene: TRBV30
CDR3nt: TGTGCCTGGAGCCCCAGGGCACTGAACACTGAAGCTTTCTTT
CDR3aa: CAWSPRALNTEAFF

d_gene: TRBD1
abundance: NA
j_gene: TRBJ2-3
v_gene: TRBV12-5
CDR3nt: TGTGCTAGTGGTTTTATAGGTTCGAGGTCCTCGGACAGGGGCACAGATACGCAGTATTTT
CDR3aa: CASGFIGSRSSDRGTDTQYF

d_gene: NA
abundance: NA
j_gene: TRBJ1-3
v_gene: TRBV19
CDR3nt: TGTGCCAGTAGTATCGTTTGGAGCTCTGGAAACACCATATATTTT
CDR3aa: CASSIVWSSGNTIYF

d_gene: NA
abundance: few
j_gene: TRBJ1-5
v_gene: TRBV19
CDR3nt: TGTGCCAGTACTCAAACGGGCAGGGACCATCAGCCCCAGCATTTT
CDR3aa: CASTQTGRDHQPQHF

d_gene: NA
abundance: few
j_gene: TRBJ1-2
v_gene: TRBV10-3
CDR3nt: TGTGCCATCAGTGAGTCGCTAGGGGCGATTCCCCCAACATATACCTTC
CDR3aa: CAISESLGAIPPTYTF

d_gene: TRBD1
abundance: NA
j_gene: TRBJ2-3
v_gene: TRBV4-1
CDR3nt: TGCGCCAGCAGCCGAACAGGGGGAGGTACAGATACGCAGTATTTT
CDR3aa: CASSRTGGGTDTQYF

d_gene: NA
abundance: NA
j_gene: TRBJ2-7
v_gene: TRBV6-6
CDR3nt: TGTGCCAGCAGTTACCCAAACCGGGACAAGTCCTACGAGCAGTACTTC
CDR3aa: CASSYPNRDKSYEQYF

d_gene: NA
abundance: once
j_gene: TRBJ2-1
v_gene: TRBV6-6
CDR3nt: TGTGCCAGCGGAAGTGAGCAGTTCTTC
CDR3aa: CASGSEQFF

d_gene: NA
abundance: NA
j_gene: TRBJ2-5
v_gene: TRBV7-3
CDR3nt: TGTGCCAGCAGCTTAAGGGGCCCGGGGCTTCAAGAGACCCAGTACTTC
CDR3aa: CASSLRGPGLQETQYF

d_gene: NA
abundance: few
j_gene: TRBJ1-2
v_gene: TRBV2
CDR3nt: TGTGCCAGCACAGGGTATGGCTACACCTTC
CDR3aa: CASTGYGYTF

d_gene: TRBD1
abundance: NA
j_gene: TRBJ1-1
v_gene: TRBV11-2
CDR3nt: TGTGCCAGCAGCCCGAGAGGTGACAGGGGGCCGAACACTGAAGCTTTCTTT
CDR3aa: CASSPRGDRGPNTEAFF

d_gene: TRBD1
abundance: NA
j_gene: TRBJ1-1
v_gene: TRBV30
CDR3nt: TGTGCCTGGAGTGAAGGGGGCGGATATGGCACTGAAGCTTTCTTT
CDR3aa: CAWSEGGGYGTEAFF

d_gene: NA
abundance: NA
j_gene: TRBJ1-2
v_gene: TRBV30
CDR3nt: TGTGCCTGGAGCTTTAACTATGGCTACACCTTC
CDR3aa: CAWSFNYGYTF

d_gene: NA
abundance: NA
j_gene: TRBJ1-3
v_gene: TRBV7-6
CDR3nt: TGTGCCAGCAGCCCAGGAATTAGGGTATCTGGAAACACCATATATTTT
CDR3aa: CASSPGIRVSGNTIYF

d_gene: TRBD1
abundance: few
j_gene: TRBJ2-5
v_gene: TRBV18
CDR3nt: TGTGCCAGCTCACCACAGTGGGACAGGCAAGAGACCCAGTACTTC
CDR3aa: CASSPQWDRQETQYF

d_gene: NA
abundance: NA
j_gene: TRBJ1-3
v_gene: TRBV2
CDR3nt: TGTGCCAGCAGGCTTACAGGGTCAGGAAACACCATATATTTT
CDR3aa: CASRLTGSGNTIYF

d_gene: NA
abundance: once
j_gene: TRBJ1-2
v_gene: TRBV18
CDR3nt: TGTGCCAGCTCAGGGGGGGGCCCCTATGGCTACACCTTC
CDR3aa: CASSGGGPYGYTF

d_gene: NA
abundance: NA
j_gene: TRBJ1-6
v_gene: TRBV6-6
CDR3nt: TGTGCCACTGGATTTTCGGGCCGCAATTCACCCCTCCACTTT
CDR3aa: CATGFSGRNSPLHF

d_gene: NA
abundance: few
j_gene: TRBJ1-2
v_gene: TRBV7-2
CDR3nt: TGTGCCAGCAGCCCGCAGGGGCTCCTTCGCTCCAACTATGGCTACACCTTC
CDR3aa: CASSPQGLLRSNYGYTF

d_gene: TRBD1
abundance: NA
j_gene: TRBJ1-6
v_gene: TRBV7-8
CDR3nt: TGTGCCAGCAGCTTAGACAGGGGTTATTCACCCCTCCACTTT
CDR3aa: CASSLDRGYSPLHF

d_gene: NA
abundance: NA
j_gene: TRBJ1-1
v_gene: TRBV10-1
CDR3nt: TGCGCCAGCAGTGAAGGGGCGACGGGGAACACTGAAGCTTTCTTT
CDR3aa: CASSEGATGNTEAFF

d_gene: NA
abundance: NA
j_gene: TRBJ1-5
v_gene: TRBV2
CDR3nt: TGTGCCAGCAGCCCTCGGGAGGGCGGTAATCAGCCCCAGCATTTT
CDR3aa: CASSPREGGNQPQHF

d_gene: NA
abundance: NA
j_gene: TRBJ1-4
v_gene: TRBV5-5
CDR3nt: TGTGCCAGCAGCTTGGGATCTGGGGGGCGGTCAACTAATGAAAAACTGTTTTTT
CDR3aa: CASSLGSGGRSTNEKLFF

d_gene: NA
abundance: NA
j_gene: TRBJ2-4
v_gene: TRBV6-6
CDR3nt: TGTGCCAGCAGTGGAGACAGCGCACTAGCCAAAAACATTCAGTACTTC
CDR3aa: CASSGDSALAKNIQYF

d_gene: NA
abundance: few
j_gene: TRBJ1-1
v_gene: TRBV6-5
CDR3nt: TGTGCCAGCAGTCTGTCCCGAAGGGACACTGAAGCTTTCTTT
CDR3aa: CASSLSRRDTEAFF

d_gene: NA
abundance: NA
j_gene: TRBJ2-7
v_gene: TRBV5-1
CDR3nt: TGCGCCAGCAGCTTGGAAGGGTTTCGGGGCGAGCAGTACTTC
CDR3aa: CASSLEGFRGEQYF

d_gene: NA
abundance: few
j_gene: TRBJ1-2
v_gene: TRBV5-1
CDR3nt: TGCGCCAGCAGCCCGAGTGGGGGAGGAATAGGTGGCTACACCTTC
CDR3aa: CASSPSGGGIGGYTF

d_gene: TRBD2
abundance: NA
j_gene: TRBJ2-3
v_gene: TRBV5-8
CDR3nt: TGTGCCAGCAGCCCGGAGCGGGGGCCCTTACTACGCACAGATACGCAGTATTTT
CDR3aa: CASSPERGPLLRTDTQYF

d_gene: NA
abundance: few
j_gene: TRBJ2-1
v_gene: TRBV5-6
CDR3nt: TGTGCCAGCAGCTTGCAGGGGTTGGATGAGCAGTTCTTC
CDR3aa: CASSLQGLDEQFF

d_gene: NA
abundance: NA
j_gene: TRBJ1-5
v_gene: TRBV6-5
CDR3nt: TGTGCCAGCAGTTACTCGATCGCGCAGCCCCAGCATTTT
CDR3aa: CASSYSIAQPQHF

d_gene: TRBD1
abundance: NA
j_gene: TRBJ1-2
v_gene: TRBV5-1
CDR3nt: TGCGCCAGCAGCCGCGATTCCCAGGGGACAGGGGGCGGCGGTGGCTACACCTTC
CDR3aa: CASSRDSQGTGGGGGYTF

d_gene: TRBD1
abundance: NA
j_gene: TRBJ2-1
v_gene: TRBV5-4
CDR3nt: TGTGCCAGCAGCTTGGGCCAGGGGGTCGGTGAGCAGTTCTTC
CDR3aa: CASSLGQGVGEQFF

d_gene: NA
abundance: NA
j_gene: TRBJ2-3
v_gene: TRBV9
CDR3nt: TGTGCCAGCAGCGTAGCGGGTTGGGGGGCACCCAGCACAGATACGCAGTATTTT
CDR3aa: CASSVAGWGAPSTDTQYF

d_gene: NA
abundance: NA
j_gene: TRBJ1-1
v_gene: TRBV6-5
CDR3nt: TGTGCCAGCAGTTACTCTCGCGCGGGGGCGACTGAAGCTTTCTTT
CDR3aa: CASSYSRAGATEAFF

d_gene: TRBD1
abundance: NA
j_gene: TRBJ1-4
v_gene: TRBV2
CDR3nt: TGTGCCAGCAGTGATCAGGGGGCGCAGGAAAAACTGTTTTTT
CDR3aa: CASSDQGAQEKLFF

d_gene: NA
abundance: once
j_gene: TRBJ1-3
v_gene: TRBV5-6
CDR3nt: TGTGCCAGCAGCTTGGTGGGAACAAACACCATATATTTT
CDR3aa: CASSLVGTNTIYF

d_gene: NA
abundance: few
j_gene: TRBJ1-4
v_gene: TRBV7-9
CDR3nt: TGTGCCAGCAGCTTGATATCCCCTAATGAAAAACTGTTTTTT
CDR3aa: CASSLISPNEKLFF

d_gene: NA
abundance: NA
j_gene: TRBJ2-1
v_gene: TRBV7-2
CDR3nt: TGTGCCAGCAGCCCTTACAGCGTTTACTACAATGAGCAGTTCTTC
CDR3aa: CASSPYSVYYNEQFF

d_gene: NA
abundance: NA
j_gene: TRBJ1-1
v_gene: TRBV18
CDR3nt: TGTGCCAGCTCACCATATACAGGCGTTAACACTGAAGCTTTCTTT
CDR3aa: CASSPYTGVNTEAFF

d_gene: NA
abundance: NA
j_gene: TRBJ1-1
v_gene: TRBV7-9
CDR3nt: TGTGCCAGCAGCCCTCACAGGGAAACTGAAGCTTTCTTT
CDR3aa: CASSPHRETEAFF

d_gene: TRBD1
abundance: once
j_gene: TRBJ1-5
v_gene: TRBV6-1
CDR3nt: TGTGCCAGCAGTACAGGGGGAGGTCAGCCCCAGCATTTT
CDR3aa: CASSTGGGQPQHF

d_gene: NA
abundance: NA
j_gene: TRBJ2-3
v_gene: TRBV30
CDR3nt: TGTGCCTCAAGGCGGGGTCGGGGAGATACGCAGTATTTT
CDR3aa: CASRRGRGDTQYF

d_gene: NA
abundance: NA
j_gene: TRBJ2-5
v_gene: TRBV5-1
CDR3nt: TGCGCCAGCAGCTCTGGATCCCGAGAGACCCAGTACTTC
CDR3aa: CASSSGSRETQYF

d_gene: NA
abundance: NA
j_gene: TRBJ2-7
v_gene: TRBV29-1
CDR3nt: TGCAGCGTTGAAGATATGGGCCCCCGCAGGGAGCAGTACTTC
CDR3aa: CSVEDMGPRREQYF

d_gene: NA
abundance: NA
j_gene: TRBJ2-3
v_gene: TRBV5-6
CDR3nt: TGTGCCAGCACCCGGGTCGCCAGGGGGGGGACAGATACGCAGTATTTT
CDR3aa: CASTRVARGGTDTQYF

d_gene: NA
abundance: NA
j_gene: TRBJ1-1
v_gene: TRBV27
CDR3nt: TGTGCCAGCAGTGCACGGACCGGAGGCACTGAAGCTTTCTTT
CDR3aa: CASSARTGGTEAFF

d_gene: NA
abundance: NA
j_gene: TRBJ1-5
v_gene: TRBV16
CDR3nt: TGTGCCAGCAGCCAAAACCCGGGACAGCCCCAGCATTTT
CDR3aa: CASSQNPGQPQHF

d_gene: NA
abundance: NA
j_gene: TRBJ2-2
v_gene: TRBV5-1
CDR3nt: TGCGCCAGCTTGCCAGCGAACACCGGGGAGCTGTTTTTT
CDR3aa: CASLPANTGELFF

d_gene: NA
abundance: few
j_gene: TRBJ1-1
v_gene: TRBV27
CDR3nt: TGTGCCAGCAGTCCACTAGTCGCCCGGAACACTGAAGCTTTCTTT
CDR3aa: CASSPLVARNTEAFF

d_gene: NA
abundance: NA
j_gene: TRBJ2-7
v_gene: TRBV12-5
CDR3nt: TGTGCTAGTGGTTTGGTAAGCGGTGCGGGATACGAGCAGTACTTC
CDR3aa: CASGLVSGAGYEQYF

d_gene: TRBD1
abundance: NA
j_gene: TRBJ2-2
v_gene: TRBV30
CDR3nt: TGTGCCTGGAACGGACAGGGACTCCCCGGGGAGCTGTTTTTT
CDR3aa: CAWNGQGLPGELFF

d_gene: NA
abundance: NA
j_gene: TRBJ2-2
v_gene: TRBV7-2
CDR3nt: TGTGCCAGCAGCGTAACAGGGGGGGAAAAGCTGTTTTTT
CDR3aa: CASSVTGGEKLFF